One and the same sample provided the 17 T cell receptor beta chains below, sequenced in a study of OX40 agonist ivuxolimab in advanced cancers. TCRdb's copy holds only in-frame clones and misses some; the assay was immunoSEQ multiplex PCR. The data contain more than 75,000 clones, about nine tenths of them seen just once; the ten biggest clones take up 0.3% to 0.4%. Specimen: CD4+ or CD8+ T cells sorted from blood, collected in a trial of the OX40 agonist ivuxolimab. The source is an adult with an advanced solid tumor such as melanoma, head and neck, liver or kidney cancer.

The chain uses TRBV5-6 and TRBJ2-3; TRBD2 matches 11 bases. The CDR3 extends over 16 amino acids. Germline V lookup: CDR1 SGHDT, CDR2 YYEEEE. Germline trimming cut 0 bases from V and 3 bases from J; bases unmatched to any gene: 3. The CDR3 sequence: CASSLVLAGETDTQYF. The DNA for the CDR3 is TGTGCCAGCAGCTTGGTACTAGCGGGAGAAACAGATACGCAGTATTTT.

This chain links TRBV7-9 with TRBJ1-1; 7 bases are shared with TRBD1. Germline-derived CDR1 and CDR2 are SEHNR and FQNEAQ (reference sequence). V shed 4 bases and J 0 bases; nucleotides not matched to a gene: 8. This CDR3 has 16 amino acids. CDR3 in amino acids: CASSSYRGTMNTEAFF. The CDR3 nucleotides read TGTGCCAGCAGCTCCTACAGGGGAACCATGAACACTGAAGCTTTCTTT.

This chain joins TRBV14 and TRBJ1-3, with TRBD1 identical over 8 bases. The ends lost 4 bases at V and 0 bases at J; junction bases unmatched: 5. Germline V lookup: CDR1 SGHDN, CDR2 FVKESK. This CDR3 is built from 16 residues. This CDR3 reads CASSRDRLTSGNTIYF. For the CDR3, the DNA is TGTGCCAGCAGCCGGGACAGGCTAACCTCTGGAAACACCATATATTTT.

Comment on this clone: The missing conserved phenylalanine or tryptophan at the end of this CDR3 makes a read error likely. No DNA is shown, since the ends of the CDR3 on it are uncertain; the CDR3 is the one TCRdb lists. This chain joins TRBV28 and TRBJ2-7; the DNA was not used to check the table's D call, TRBD1. The CDR3 is 13 amino acids in total, end residues counted. CDR1 is MDHEN and CDR2 is SYDVKM in the germline V gene. CDR3 region: CASSSRTGFSGSL.

CDR3 loop: CASIRDPNTEAFF. The CDR3 bases are TGTGCCAGCATACGGGACCCGAACACTGAAGCTTTCTTT. The chain links TRBV28 to TRBJ1-1; TRBD1 is a possible D gene (5 bases). The CDR3 has 13 amino acids. Trimming stripped 7 bases from V and 1 base from J, with 10 bases between. Germline V gene data show CDR1 as MDHEN and CDR2 as SYDVKM.

The chain joins TRBV14 to TRBJ1-1, with 7 bases fitting TRBD1. In germline, CDR1 is SGHDN, CDR2 FVKESK. The CDR3 contains 14 residues. V shed 8 bases, J shed 0 bases, and the junction held 6 bases outside the gene matches. The CDR3 sequence: CASGSTGLNTEAFF. CDR3 nucleotides: TGTGCCAGCGGTTCGACAGGGCTGAACACTGAAGCTTTCTTT.

This rearrangement joins TRBV5-4 to TRBJ1-2, with D maybe TRBD1 (6 bases). Trimming shortened V by 4 bases and J by 2 bases, and 15 bases separated the two germline ends. Germline lookup yields CDR1 SGHNT and CDR2 YYREEE (reference sequence). The CDR3 loop spans 15 amino acids. CDR3 residues: CASSAPERGNYGYTF. The DNA of the CDR3 is TGTGCCAGCAGCGCCCCGGAGAGGGGGAACTATGGCTACACCTTC.

This chain connects TRBV7-3 to TRBJ2-1, with unresolved D. The V gene lost 2 bases and the J gene lost 2 bases, with 7 bases spanning the gap. The CDR3 runs 14 residues. Germline V gives CDR1 SGHTA, CDR2 FQGTGA. In DNA form, the CDR3 reads TGTGCCAGCAGCTTATTGTCTCCCTACAATGAGCAGTTCTTC. Encoded protein: CASSLLSPYNEQFF.

This clone was counted a few times. V usage is TRBV6-6 and J usage is TRBJ1-6; D is possibly TRBD1 (6 bases). Germline CDR1 reads MNHNY; CDR2 reads SVGAGI (reference sequence). The CDR3 has 15 residues. V was clipped by 5 bases and J by 7 bases, with 15 bases between them. CDR3 sequence (DNA): TGTGCCAGCAGTAATGACAGGTCGGGAAATTCACCCCTCCACTTT. It specifies CASSNDRSGNSPLHF.

The CDR3 region has the DNA TGTGCCAGCAGCCGTTGGGGCCGGGGGCACACAGATACGCAGTATTTT. This translates into CASSRWGRGHTDTQYF. The rearrangement joins TRBV5-4 to TRBJ2-3; D may be TRBD1 or TRBD2 (6 bases each). The CDR3 is made up of 16 amino acids. The V and J ends lost 4 bases and 2 bases respectively, with 17 bases between them. Germline loops: CDR1 SGHNT, CDR2 YYREEE (reference sequence).

V is TRBV5-5 and J is TRBJ2-3, with D possibly matching TRBD2 (6 bases). The V gene lost 0 bases and the J gene lost 3 bases, with 8 bases spanning the gap. This CDR3 comprises 14 residues. Germline V gives CDR1 SGHKS, CDR2 YYEKEE (reference sequence). DNA for the CDR3: TGTGCCAGCAGCTTGGACGGAGGGACAGATACGCAGTATTTT. It translates to CASSLDGGTDTQYF.

The CDR3 region is CASSPRTSGGLSSYNEQFF. The CDR3 nucleotides read TGCGCCAGCAGCCCCAGGACTAGCGGGGGCCTTAGCTCCTACAATGAGCAGTTCTTC. The chain combines TRBV4-1 with TRBJ2-1, with TRBD2 matching 13 bases. The germline V gene has CDR1 MGHRA and CDR2 YSYEKL. CDR3 length equals 19 residues. V shed 4 bases, J shed 0 bases, and the junction held 9 bases outside the gene matches.

V is TRBV5-1 and J is TRBJ2-5; 7 bases line up with TRBD1. J was trimmed by 5 bases and V by 5 bases; bases with no gene match: 6. From germline, CDR1 is SGHRS and CDR2 YFSETQ. The CDR3 contains 13 residues. This chain's CDR3 is CASRVGGEETQYF. The DNA of the CDR3 is TGCGCCAGCAGGGTAGGGGGCGAGGAGACCCAGTACTTC.

This clone is a singleton in its sample. The chain couples TRBV5-4 to TRBJ2-7; 12 bases align to TRBD1. This CDR3 has 15 amino acids. Per the germline V gene, CDR1 is SGHNT and CDR2 is YYREEE (reference sequence). V gave up 4 bases and J gave up 3 bases; unmatched junction bases: 5. The CDR3, as DNA: TGTGCCAGCAGCAGGGGGACAGGGGGCTTCTACGAGCAGTACTTC. Its translation: CASSRGTGGFYEQYF.

This sequence joins TRBV5-4 and TRBJ2-5, with 8 bases aligning to TRBD2. Trimming at V came to 4 bases and at J to 5 bases, leaving 10 bases not matched to a gene. Germline V gives CDR1 SGHNT, CDR2 YYREEE (reference sequence). The CDR3 is 15 amino acids. The CDR3 nucleotides are TGTGCCAGCAGCAGACCAAGCGGGAGAGGTGAGACCCAGTACTTC. Translated: CASSRPSGRGETQYF.

The J gene is TRBJ1-2, the V gene TRBV5-1, with 7 bases lining up with TRBD1. The length of the CDR3 is 15 residues. J was trimmed by 7 bases and V by 0 bases; bases with no gene match: 9. Germline CDR1 reads SGHRS; CDR2 reads YFSETQ. The CDR3 reads CASSLELQGRGGYTF. The CDR3 DNA reads as TGCGCCAGCAGCTTGGAATTACAGGGGCGGGGTGGCTACACCTTC.

The chain couples TRBV5-1 to TRBJ1-2; 7 nucleotides agree with TRBD1. The CDR3 totals 15 residues. Unmatched junction bases numbered 11, after V lost 1 base and J lost 8 bases. Germline CDR1 is SGHRS and CDR2 is YFSETQ. In DNA form, the CDR3 reads TGCGCCAGCAGCTTGCCGGCCTTAGGGGGCTTGGGCTACACCTTC. Amino acids: CASSLPALGGLGYTF.